This T cell receptor beta chain was sequenced in a study of CD8 T cells in Susac syndrome. Study summary: When blood was collected, patients with Susac syndrome were therapy-naive, were taking corticosteroids, or were receiving intravenous immunoglobulin alone.

This clonotype was counted once. A quantity of about 0.5 to 1 ug RNA underwent reverse transcription using random hexamers. TCRdb reanalysed the immunoSEQ multiplex PCR reads using MiXCR and keeps one entry per CDR3 protein. The sample records approximately 260,000 distinct CDR3 sequences, 96% being singletons. Germline V CDR1 and CDR2: GTSNPN, SVGIG (reference sequence). The CDR3 spans 13 residues. The T cells that were sequenced for TCR beta were CD8+ and CD4+ cells from blood. This receptor was taken from a human donor with Susac syndrome. J is TRBJ2-5 and V is TRBV30, with TRBD1 matching over 8 bases. The specimen sequenced was CD4+ T cells from PBMCs. The CDR3 DNA sequence: TGTGCATGGGACCAGGGGGCGATGAAGACCCAGTACTTC. Its protein product is CAWDQGAMKTQYF.